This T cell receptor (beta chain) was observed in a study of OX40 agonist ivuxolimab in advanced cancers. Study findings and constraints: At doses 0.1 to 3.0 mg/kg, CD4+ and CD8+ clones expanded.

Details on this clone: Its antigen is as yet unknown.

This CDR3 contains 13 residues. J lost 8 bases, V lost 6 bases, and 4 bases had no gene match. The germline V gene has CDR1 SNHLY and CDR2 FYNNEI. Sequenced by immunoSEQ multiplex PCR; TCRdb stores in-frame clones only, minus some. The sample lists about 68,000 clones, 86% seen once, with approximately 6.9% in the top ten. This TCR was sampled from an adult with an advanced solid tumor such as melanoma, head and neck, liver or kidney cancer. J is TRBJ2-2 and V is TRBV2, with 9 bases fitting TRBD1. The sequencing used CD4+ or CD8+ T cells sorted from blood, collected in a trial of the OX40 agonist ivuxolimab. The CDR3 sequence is CASSGTGRGELFF. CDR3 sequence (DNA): TGTGCCAGCAGCGGGACAGGGAGAGGGGAGCTGTTTTTT.